This TCR beta chain was documented in a study of T cell responses to AZD1222 COVID-19 vaccine. Libraries were prepared by immunoSEQ multiplex PCR; TCRdb keeps only in-frame clonotypes and omits some of them. The data show about 150,000 clones, 90% to 95% seen once. The CDR3 loop spans 11 amino acids. Germline V CDR1 and CDR2: MNHEY, SMNVEV (reference sequence). Trimming shortened V by 6 bases and J by 5 bases, and 2 bases separated the two germline ends. The clonotype originates from an adult in good health. This chain links TRBV27 with TRBJ1-6, with unresolved D. The sample here was peripheral blood, taken on day 0 of AZD1222 vaccination. CDR3: CASRNNSPLHF. The CDR3 bases are TGTGCCAGCAGAAATAATTCACCCCTCCACTTT.